This T cell receptor (beta chain) was recovered during a study of regulatory T cells in long-lasting Graves disease. Whole-study findings and limits: Whereas new patients shared some 990 public clonotypes, persistent patients shared more, at about 3,000.

CDR1 is SGHVS and CDR2 is FNYEAQ in the germline V gene. The CDR3 is 15 amino acids. Trimming shortened V by 1 base and J by 4 bases, and 12 bases separated the two germline ends. This clonotype was counted between two and nine times. Its target is not known. Time point specified: newly diagnosed GD, antithyroid drugs for less than 3 months. Preparation of the TCR library used RNA extracted from PBMCs. The diagnosis of Graves' disease used American Thyroid Association guidelines. With iRepertoire HTBI primers and Arm-PCR of CDR3 regions, TCR beta libraries were built. TCRdb independently ran MiXCR on the multiplex PCR reads; one entry per CDR3 protein. The sample records approximately 490,000 distinct CDR3 sequences, 15% to 20% being singletons. This same sample was also taken into another study, of T cells in Graves' hyperthyroidism and ophthalmopathy. That publication notes: RT-PCR in the first round (using the HTBI primer set) targeted the TCR CDR3. Stable hyperthyroidism was told apart from ophthalmopathy by a model built on 13 V-J features.

This TCR derives from a man aged 35-49 years with Graves disease. This rearrangement joins TRBV7-6 to TRBJ2-3, with unresolved D. Source: peripheral blood mononuclear cells (PBMCs), taken at new diagnosis, from a patient treated with antithyroid drugs. The CDR3 DNA sequence: TGTGCCAGCAGCTTAGAGTCTAGGTGGGCAGATACGCAGTATTTT. This sequence encodes CASSLESRWADTQYF.